The 10 T cell receptor beta chains presented below share a single source sample, sequenced in a study of blood T cell repertoires in COVID-19. Sequencing used immunoSEQ multiplex PCR; TCRdb keeps in-frame clones, though not all of them. The sample lists some 370,000 clones, roughly 89% occurring once. The sequenced sample was peripheral blood. These receptors were taken from a young man with active or convalescent COVID-19.

CDR3 residues: CSVDSYNEQFF. The CDR3 bases are TGCAGCGTTGATAGCTACAATGAGCAGTTCTTC. The genes are TRBV29-1 and TRBJ2-1; no definite D call. The CDR3 covers 11 residues. Trimming pared 3 bases from V and 3 bases from J, leaving 3 bases between. In germline, CDR1 is SQVTM, CDR2 ANQGSEA.

This chain joins TRBV2 and TRBJ2-1, with 8 bases that match TRBD1. Trimming took 11 bases from V and 6 from J; bases not matched to a gene: 6. Per the germline V gene, CDR1 is SNHLY and CDR2 is FYNNEI. The CDR3 is 12 amino acids. The CDR3 region has the DNA TGTGCCCGGGGACAGGCGGTCAATGAGCAGTTCTTC. Protein product: CARGQAVNEQFF.

This chain links TRBV6-6 with TRBJ1-4, with 7 nucleotides matching TRBD1. V gave up 5 bases and J gave up 7 bases; unmatched junction bases: 7. Per germline, CDR1 MNHNY and CDR2 SVGAGI (reference sequence). CDR3 length equals 14 residues. This CDR3 is CASSGQEQGEKLFF. CDR3 in DNA: TGTGCCAGCAGTGGACAGGAACAGGGTGAAAAACTGTTTTTT.

This chain joins TRBV6-1 and TRBJ1-1; D gene unclear. Germline CDR1 and CDR2: MNHNS and SASEGT. The CDR3 extends over 16 amino acids. Between the trimmed V and J ends, which lost 2 bases and 0 bases, there was a span of 13 bases. DNA of the CDR3: TGTGCCAGCAGTGAATATCCCCGGGGAATGAACACTGAAGCTTTCTTT. Protein product: CASSEYPRGMNTEAFF.

Here the CDR3 reads CACLRWATGELFF. The CDR3 DNA sequence: TGTGCCTGCCTCCGTTGGGCCACCGGGGAGCTGTTTTTT. The rearrangement uses TRBV30 and TRBJ2-2; D gene ambiguous. The germline V gene has CDR1 GTSNPN and CDR2 SVGIG (reference sequence). This CDR3 comprises 13 residues. The germline V and J ends were trimmed by 6 bases and 4 bases, with 12 bases remaining between them. Together with reference TRBV30 and TRBJ2-2, the CDR3 gives the full variable domain: SQTIHQWPATLVQPVGSPLSLECTVEGTSNPNLYWYRQAAGRGLQLLFYSVGIGQISSEVPQNLSASRPQDRQFILSSKKLLLSDSGFYLCACLRWATGELFFGEGSRLTVL.

This sequence joins TRBV5-6 and TRBJ1-2, with unresolved D. CDR3 length equals 15 residues. Germline CDR1 reads SGHDT; CDR2 reads YYEEEE. With 2 bases removed from V and 2 bases from J, the gap between germline ends came to 13 bases. The CDR3 protein is CASSFGRRMNYGYTF. The CDR3 bases are TGTGCCAGCAGCTTCGGCAGGAGGATGAACTATGGCTACACCTTC. The full variable domain, with the rest looked up from reference TRBV5-6 and TRBJ1-2, is DAGVTQSPTHLIKTRGQQVTLRCSPKSGHDTVSWYQQALGQGPQFIFQYYEEEERQRGNFPDRFSGHQFPNYSSELNVNALLLGDSALYLCASSFGRRMNYGYTFGSGTRLTVV.

This clone is a singleton in its sample. The rearrangement uses TRBV24-1 and TRBJ2-5; 7 positions match TRBD1. The CDR3 spans 13 residues. CDR1 is KGHDR and CDR2 is SFDVKD in the germline V gene. J was trimmed by 7 bases and V by 7 bases; bases with no gene match: 8. The CDR3 nucleotides read TGTGCCACCAGAGACCCGGGACAGTTGACCCAGTACTTC. This encodes CATRDPGQLTQYF.

This clone was detected once. This chain connects TRBV11-2 to TRBJ2-1, with D unresolved. Deletions cut 3 bases from V and 3 bases from J, with 6 bases between. The CDR3 extends over 13 amino acids. Per the germline V gene, CDR1 is SGHAT and CDR2 is FQNNGV. CDR3 nucleotides: TGTGCCAGCAGCTTGGCCGTCTACAATGAGCAGTTCTTC. Translated: CASSLAVYNEQFF.

This chain connects TRBV4-3 to TRBJ1-2, with 11 bases matching TRBD1. CDR1 is LGHNA and CDR2 is YSLEER in the germline V gene. The CDR3 is made up of 14 amino acids. V shed 4 bases, J shed 6 bases, and the junction held 4 bases outside the gene matches. The CDR3 sequence is CASSRGTGGNGYTF. The DNA for the CDR3 is TGCGCCAGCAGCCGCGGGACAGGGGGTAATGGCTACACCTTC.

The table lists this clone with a count of one. The rearrangement uses TRBV19 and TRBJ1-5, with TRBD1 matching 11 bases. The length of the CDR3 is 15 residues. CDR1 is LNHDA and CDR2 is SQIVND in the germline V gene (reference sequence). Trimming at V came to 7 bases and at J to 3 bases, leaving 5 bases not matched to a gene. The CDR3 sequence is CASTRTGGSNQPQHF. In DNA, the CDR3 is TGTGCCAGTACCCGGACAGGGGGCTCCAATCAGCCCCAGCATTTT.